This TCR beta chain was captured in a study of identical twins. Each CDR3 protein is one row after TCRdb ran MiXCR on the 5' RACE reads. This table holds around 1.7 million distinct CDR3 sequences, 25% to 35% found once. This CDR3 comprises 18 residues. J gave up 0 bases and V 6 bases, and 16 bases lay outside the gene matches. Germline values: CDR1 MDHEN, CDR2 SYDVKM. The chain links TRBV28 to TRBJ2-7; 8 bases are a match to TRBD1. The clonotype originates from a newborn girl in good health. Material for sequencing was cord blood. As DNA, the CDR3 is TGTGCCAGCAGCTCTTGGCGGACAGGGTGGCCTAGCTCCTACGAGCAGTACTTC. Its translation is CASSSWRTGWPSSYEQYF.